The rows below give T cell receptor beta chains drawn from one sample of a study of blood T cell repertoires in COVID-19. The protocol was immunoSEQ multiplex PCR, while the TCRdb copy is restricted to in-frame clones and leaves out a portion. The table records 200,000 to 300,000 clones, roughly 90% of them present only once. The material sequenced was peripheral blood. The source of these receptors is a man aged 55 to 69 who had recovered from COVID-19. Both conserved end residues are part of each CDR3. A D gene is named only where the DNA matches it firmly. Size values are once, few and many counts, or a class for expanded clones, and some rows have none.

D | J | size | V | CDR3 | DNA
TRBD2 | TRBJ2-1 | . | TRBV5-8 | CASSPELAGSSYNEQFF | TGTGCCAGCAGCCCGGAGTTAGCGGGGTCTTCCTACAATGAGCAGTTCTTC
. | TRBJ1-1 | . | TRBV6-5 | CASSYRQGNPFF | TGTGCCAGCAGTTACCGCCAGGGAAATCCTTTCTTT
TRBD1 | TRBJ2-5 | . | TRBV19 | CASSMDRAVRETQYF | TGTGCCAGTAGTATGGACAGGGCGGTTCGGGAGACCCAGTACTTC
TRBD1 | TRBJ2-7 | few | TRBV4-2 | CASSQAGTGASYEQYF | TGTGCCAGCAGCCAGGCCGGGACAGGGGCCTCCTACGAGCAGTACTTC
. | TRBJ1-3 | . | TRBV6-1 | CASSEHGGGNTIYF | TGTGCCAGCAGTGAACATGGGGGGGGAAACACCATATATTTT
TRBD1 | TRBJ1-5 | . | TRBV18 | CASSPPGTGGGNQPQHF | TGTGCCAGCTCACCCCCAGGGACAGGGGGGGGCAATCAGCCCCAGCATTTT
. | TRBJ1-4 | . | TRBV14 | CASSQRTAFEKLFF | TGTGCCAGCAGCCAACGGACAGCTTTTGAAAAACTGTTTTTT
TRBD1 | TRBJ2-1 | few | TRBV19 | CASSKLSDRNNEQFF | TGTGCCAGTAGTAAACTGTCGGACAGGAACAATGAGCAGTTCTTC
TRBD2 | TRBJ2-3 | . | TRBV7-3 | CASSLRSGGNKRTDTQYF | TGTGCCAGCAGCTTACGGAGCGGGGGGAATAAACGCACAGATACGCAGTATTTT
TRBD1 | TRBJ1-6 | . | TRBV18 | CASSTTGGDSPLHF | TGTGCCAGCTCAACCACAGGGGGGGATTCACCCCTCCACTTT
. | TRBJ1-4 | . | TRBV12-3/TRBV12-4 | CASRRGMSEKLFF | TGTGCCTCTCGGCGGGGTATGAGTGAAAAACTGTTTTTT
. | TRBJ1-1 | . | TRBV7-3 | CASSTISDKPNTEAFF | TGTGCCAGCAGTACTATCTCGGACAAGCCTAACACTGAAGCTTTCTTT
. | TRBJ2-1 | . | TRBV2 | CASNPSRPPNEQFF | TGTGCCAGCAACCCCTCTAGACCCCCCAATGAGCAGTTCTTC
TRBD1 | TRBJ1-3 | once | TRBV30 | CAWRVGQGAGFSGNTIYF | TGTGCCTGGAGGGTTGGACAGGGGGCCGGGTTCTCTGGAAACACCATATATTTT
. | TRBJ2-5 | . | TRBV14 | CASSQERDGTQYF | TGTGCCAGCAGCCAAGAGAGGGATGGGACCCAGTACTTC
. | TRBJ2-2 | once | TRBV11-3 | CASSLGRNTGELFF | TGTGCCAGCAGCTTAGGGCGGAATACCGGGGAGCTGTTTTTT
. | TRBJ1-4 | . | TRBV19 | CASSKPGRTEKLFF | TGTGCCAGTAGTAAGCCAGGGCGGACCGAAAAACTGTTTTTT
. | TRBJ2-2 | . | TRBV11-2 | CASSLDRTAGELFF | TGTGCCAGCAGCTTAGACAGGACAGCCGGGGAGCTGTTTTTT
. | TRBJ2-3 | . | TRBV29-1 | CSVQGPSEAQYF | TGCAGCGTTCAAGGGCCCAGTGAGGCGCAGTATTTT
. | TRBJ1-4 | . | TRBV30 | CAWSPGGVAEKLFF | TGTGCCTGGAGTCCTGGGGGCGTAGCCGAAAAACTGTTTTTT
TRBD2 | TRBJ2-3 | . | TRBV5-1 | CASSSSGGADTQYF | TGCGCCAGCAGCTCTAGCGGGGGGGCGGATACGCAGTATTTT
TRBD1 | TRBJ2-5 | . | TRBV9 | CASSVVDRGETQYF | TGTGCCAGCAGCGTAGTCGACAGGGGCGAGACCCAGTACTTC
. | TRBJ1-5 | . | TRBV24-1 | CATSEAGGGQPQHF | TGTGCCACCAGTGAGGCGGGAGGGGGTCAGCCCCAGCATTTT
TRBD1 | TRBJ1-6 | . | TRBV19 | CASSSQGAQNSPLHF | TGTGCCAGTAGTTCCCAGGGGGCACAAAATTCACCCCTCCACTTT
TRBD1 | TRBJ1-1 | . | TRBV3-1/TRBV3-2 | CASSHDRGRMNTEAFF | TGTGCCAGCAGCCACGACAGGGGCCGGATGAACACTGAAGCTTTCTTT
. | TRBJ1-4 | . | TRBV7-7 | CASSRSTNEKLFF | TGTGCTAGCAGCCGGTCAACTAATGAAAAACTGTTTTTT
TRBD2 | TRBJ2-1 | . | TRBV2 | CASSENAGGYNEQFF | TGTGCCAGCAGTGAGAATGCGGGGGGTTACAATGAGCAGTTCTTC